A single sample gave rise to the 17 T cell receptor beta chains below, sequenced in a study of T-cell memory formation after mild COVID-19 (dated by TCRdb to the early 2020s). Libraries came from 5' RACE. Instrument used: Illumina NovaSeq 6000. TCRdb reran the public reads through fastp at Q25 and MiXCR, keeping productive beta chains. Under each unique CDR3 protein, matching rows form one entry showing the most common genes and DNA. This sample is represented by around 470,000 distinct CDR3 sequences; around 19% of them were singletons. Approximately 8.4% of the sample belongs to the ten largest clones. Sample: PBMCs or a T cell subset sorted from them (not recorded which). The receptors derive from an adult woman who had mild COVID-19 (a few samples of this study predate the infection). The sample titles of this study are shuffled in the database, so cell type and time point are left out; the donor was told from shared clones.

V usage is TRBV25-1 and J usage is TRBJ2-7, with 10 bases lining up with TRBD1. The CDR3 spans 15 residues. Germline lookup yields CDR1 MGHDK and CDR2 SYGVNS. The ends lost 3 bases at V and 6 bases at J; junction bases unmatched: 8. CDR3 DNA: TGTGCCAGCAGTGATGCCGGGACAGGGGCTGTCGAGCAGTACTTC. It specifies CASSDAGTGAVEQYF.

The chain joins TRBV7-2 to TRBJ1-5; 7 bases line up with TRBD1. Losses at the gene ends were 1 base for V and 2 bases for J; bases not matched to a gene: 2. Looked up from germline, CDR1 is SGHTA and CDR2 is FQGNSA. This CDR3 comprises 15 residues. The CDR3 region has the DNA TGTGCCAGCAGCTTAGTGGGGACAGGCAATCAGCCCCAGCATTTT. Protein: CASSLVGTGNQPQHF.

The chain employs TRBV11-1 and TRBJ1-1; 9 nucleotides align to TRBD1. The V gene's germline CDR1 is SGHAT and CDR2 FQDESV (reference sequence). The CDR3 runs to 15 residues. With V trimmed by 5 bases and J by 1 base, 5 bases remained unmatched. Here the CDR3 DNA reads TGTGCCAGCAGCGTCGAGGGACAGGGGAACACTGAAGCTTTCTTT. Its protein product is CASSVEGQGNTEAFF.

This clonotype was found a few times. This sequence joins TRBV4-1 and TRBJ1-1; D is ambiguous. V was pared by 1 base and J by 11 bases, with 17 bases between. Looked up from germline, CDR1 is MGHRA and CDR2 is YSYEKL. CDR3 length: 14 residues. CDR3 DNA: TGCGCCAGCAGCCAAGGGGATGGGCCAAAACCCGCTTTCTTT. Translation gives CASSQGDGPKPAFF.

Ten or more counts support this clonotype. The rearrangement links TRBV5-5 to TRBJ2-5; TRBD1 matches at 7 bases. CDR1 is SGHKS and CDR2 is YYEKEE in the germline V gene (reference sequence). This CDR3 contains 14 residues. The J segment lost 5 bases and the V segment lost 5 bases, leaving 9 bases of the junction unmatched. CDR3 residues: CASSLGRGRETQYF. Written as DNA, the CDR3 is TGTGCCAGCAGTCTCGGTAGGGGGCGGGAGACCCAGTACTTC.

The sample holds a few counts of this clonotype. This sequence joins TRBV13 and TRBJ2-1; D remains ambiguous. From germline, CDR1 is PRHDT and CDR2 FYEKMQ (reference sequence). The CDR3 is 13 amino acids. V dropped 6 bases and J dropped 7 bases, with 13 bases sitting between them. The CDR3, as DNA: TGTGCCAGCAGTTTCGGGCGATGGAATGAGCAGTTCTTC. The encoded protein is CASSFGRWNEQFF.

The chain combines TRBV11-3 with TRBJ2-1; D unclear. Looked up from germline, CDR1 is SGHNT and CDR2 is YENEEA. CDR3 length: 13 amino acids. Trimming removed 5 bases at V and 8 bases at J, with 13 bases between. The CDR3 loop is CASSRFRSDEQFF. The DNA for the CDR3 is TGTGCCAGCAGCCGCTTTAGGTCGGATGAGCAGTTCTTC.

This clonotype appeared a few times. V gene TRBV5-1 combines with J gene TRBJ1-1; 7 bases are a match to TRBD1. The CDR3 spans 13 residues. The junction had 2 bases not matched to a gene; V was cut back by 5 bases and J by 1 base. Germline V gives CDR1 SGHRS, CDR2 YFSETQ. The CDR3 DNA reads TGCGCCAGCAGGAGGGGGCCGAACACTGAAGCTTTCTTT. Protein product: CASRRGPNTEAFF.

This clonotype was counted ten times or more. This chain links TRBV7-2 with TRBJ2-7, with D unresolved. V was pared by 2 bases and J by 2 bases, with 4 bases between. From germline, CDR1 is SGHTA and CDR2 FQGNSA. The CDR3 has 12 residues. The CDR3 nucleotides read TGTGCCAGCAGCTTAACCACCTACGAGCAGTACTTC. Its protein product is CASSLTTYEQYF.

In this sample, this clonotype turned up a few times. This rearrangement joins TRBV20-1 to TRBJ1-4; the D is unclear. CDR3 length: 15 amino acids. Per the germline V gene, CDR1 is DFQATT and CDR2 is SNEGSKA (reference sequence). Deletions cut 6 bases from V and 8 bases from J, with 22 bases between. CDR3 protein: CSALGRQLEGEKLFF. The CDR3 DNA sequence: TGCAGTGCACTAGGTAGGCAGCTCGAAGGAGAAAAACTGTTTTTT.

This clonotype was recorded once. The chain combines TRBV9 with TRBJ2-7; tentatively, D is TRBD1 (5 bases). Trimming removed 7 bases at V and 2 bases at J, with 16 bases between. Germline V CDR1 and CDR2: SGDLS, YYNGEE. The CDR3 is 14 amino acids. This CDR3 is CASADRYRPYEQYF. CDR3 nucleotide sequence: TGTGCCAGCGCCGACAGATACCGGCCCTACGAGCAGTACTTC.

The V call is TRBV7-3, the J call TRBJ2-1; tentative D call: TRBD2 (6 bases). Germline V gives CDR1 SGHTA, CDR2 FQGTGA. With 4 bases removed from V and 0 bases from J, the gap between germline ends came to 10 bases. This CDR3 is 15 amino acids long. The CDR3 reads CASSSLSGSYNEQFF. The CDR3 region has the DNA TGTGCCAGCAGCTCCCTTAGCGGCTCCTACAATGAGCAGTTCTTC. Variable domain in full (rest from reference TRBV7-3 and TRBJ2-1): GAGVSQTPSNKVTEKGKYVELRCDPISGHTALYWYRQSLGQGPEFLIYFQGTGAADDSGLPNDRFFAVRPEGSVSTLKIQRTERGDSAVYLCASSSLSGSYNEQFFGPGTRLTVL.

The chain recombines TRBV12-3 or TRBV12-4 with TRBJ2-5; 15 bases fit TRBD2. Trimming cost V 5 bases and J 5 bases; bases outside gene matches: 9. CDR3 length: 17 amino acids. The CDR3, as DNA: TGTGCCAGCAGTCCCCGGACTAGCGGGAGGGCTCGGGAGACCCAGTACTTC. This codes for CASSPRTSGRARETQYF.

This clonotype appeared a few times. V is TRBV9 and J is TRBJ2-2; perhaps TRBD1 as D (6 bases). CDR3 length: 15 residues. V lost 0 bases, J lost 6 bases, and 12 bases lay in between. Germline CDR1 and CDR2: SGDLS and YYNGEE. The CDR3 spells CASSVGGRGSGELFF. CDR3 nucleotide sequence: TGTGCCAGCAGCGTAGGGGGGCGAGGCTCCGGGGAGCTGTTTTTT. Supplemented by reference TRBV9 and TRBJ2-2, the full variable domain reads DSGVTQTPKHLITATGQRVTLRCSPRSGDLSVYWYQQSLDQGLQFLIQYYNGEERAKGNILERFSAQQFPDLHSELNLSSLELGDSALYFCASSVGGRGSGELFFGEGSRLTVL.

CDR3 DNA: TGTGCCATCAGTGCTCAGGGCGGAGAGATCGACACCGGGGAGCTGTTTTTT. Protein sequence: CAISAQGGEIDTGELFF. The genes are TRBV10-3 and TRBJ2-2; maybe TRBD1 (5 bases). The CDR3 consists of 17 residues. Germline CDR1 reads ENHRY; CDR2 reads SYGVKD. V was cut by 4 bases and J by 3 bases, with 18 bases left in between.

This clonotype has only a few counts. CDR3 in DNA: TGTGCCAGCAGCTTTGTAACAGGGAAGCGGGAGACCCAGTACTTC. As protein: CASSFVTGKRETQYF. The chain couples TRBV7-9 to TRBJ2-5, with D possibly matching TRBD1 (6 bases). V was pared by 3 bases and J by 5 bases, with 16 bases between. The germline gives CDR1 SEHNR, CDR2 FQNEAQ (reference sequence). This CDR3 spans 15 amino acids.

This chain uses TRBV7-6 with TRBJ2-1; D is unresolved. This CDR3 contains 12 residues. Looked up from germline, CDR1 is SGHVS and CDR2 is FNYEAQ. Trimming shortened V by 5 bases and J by 10 bases, and 12 bases separated the two germline ends. The chain's CDR3 is CASSQFLREQFF. DNA for the CDR3: TGTGCCAGCAGCCAATTTCTGAGGGAGCAGTTCTTC.